The T cell receptor beta chain described here comes from a study of technical replicates of blood from several donors. This clone was counted a single time. Profiled with immunoSEQ multiplex PCR; TCRdb holds only in-frame clones, not every one. The sample lists tens of thousands of clones; 85% to 90% were seen once. The V gene end was trimmed by 0 bases and the J gene end by 2 bases; junction bases not matched to a gene: 2. This CDR3 is built from 15 residues. CDR1 and CDR2 from the germline V gene are SGHAT and FQNNGV. The sequence was obtained from a human donor in good health. Some clones in this sample may be carry-over from other donors' samples. Sequenced input: PBMCs. The gene calls are TRBV11-2 and TRBJ2-7; 9 bases match TRBD2. CDR3 in DNA: TGTGCCAGCAGCTTAGAGGGCGGGGGGGCCTACGAGCAGTACTTC. Translation: CASSLEGGGAYEQYF.